The 10 T cell receptor beta chains in this list originate from one sample, sequenced in a study of CD39 and CD103 CD8 tumor-infiltrating T cells. The method was immunoSEQ multiplex PCR; TCRdb's version includes in-frame clones alone and lacks a portion of them. The table records roughly 18,000 clones, about 89% of them present only once. Sequencing used CD8+ T cells sorted from blood. Subset denoted: total memory CD8 T cells (CD45RA-CCR7+/-) from blood or uninvolved lymph node. These receptors all come from a human donor with head and neck squamous cell carcinoma.

The chain combines TRBV27 with TRBJ2-7, with 9 bases matching TRBD2. The V and J ends lost 6 bases and 2 bases, in that order; junction bases with no gene match: 8. This CDR3 region has 15 residues. Germline CDR1 reads MNHEY; CDR2 reads SMNVEV (reference sequence). The CDR3, as DNA: TGTGCCAGCAGCCTTAGCGGGGGTCTTCCCTACGAGCAGTACTTC. It specifies CASSLSGGLPYEQYF.

The chain joins TRBV5-4 to TRBJ1-1; no clear D gene. Trimming took off 0 bases at V and 5 bases at J, with 17 bases between the two ends. The length of the CDR3 is 16 residues. Germline lookup yields CDR1 SGHNT and CDR2 YYREEE (reference sequence). The CDR3 DNA reads as TGTGCCAGCAGCTTGGCCCTGAGCGCCCCCACGACTGAAGCTTTCTTT. It is translated as CASSLALSAPTTEAFF.

V is TRBV2 and J is TRBJ2-5; D remains unclear. The assigned J gene may be wrong: the sequence end matches TRBJ2-7 better. Germline V gene sequence: CDR1 SNHLY, CDR2 FYNNEI. The CDR3 covers 11 residues. This CDR3 is CASSTTYEQYF. The CDR3 nucleotides read TGTGCCAGCAGCACAACCTACGAGCAGTACTTC.

This chain joins TRBV27 and TRBJ2-7, with TRBD1 identical over 7 bases. Trimming at V came to 3 bases and at J to 2 bases, leaving 7 bases not matched to a gene. CDR1 is MNHEY, CDR2 SMNVEV, per germline (reference sequence). This CDR3 comprises 15 residues. CDR3 sequence (DNA): TGTGCCAGCAGTTTGGCGCCCGGGACAGCCTACGAGCAGTACTTC. It specifies CASSLAPGTAYEQYF.

This clone was counted between two and nine times. The chain has TRBV19 and TRBJ1-1, with TRBD1 identical over 7 bases. Germline-derived CDR1 and CDR2 are LNHDA and SQIVND (reference sequence). The CDR3 has 13 amino acids. After removal of 7 bases from V and 4 bases from J, the junction contained 6 bases not matched to a gene. The CDR3 nucleotides are TGTGCCAGTAACTCAGGGACAGCCACTGAAGCTTTCTTT. Residues: CASNSGTATEAFF.

The CDR3 spells CASSFETTGELFF. The CDR3 DNA reads as TGTGCCAGCAGTTTTGAAACCACCGGGGAGCTGTTTTTT. The rearrangement uses TRBV27 and TRBJ2-2; D remains ambiguous. Germline-derived CDR1 and CDR2 are MNHEY and SMNVEV (reference sequence). The V end was cut by 3 bases, the J end by 4 bases, with 6 bases between. CDR3 length equals 13 residues.

V and J are TRBV6-5 and TRBJ2-5; the match to TRBD2 covers 7 bases. Germline V gene sequence: CDR1 MNHEY, CDR2 SVGAGI. The trim removed 2 bases at V and 7 bases at J, leaving 10 bases unmatched. This CDR3 has 15 residues. Here the CDR3 reads CASSYHQGLGGTQYF. DNA of the CDR3: TGTGCCAGCAGTTACCACCAAGGACTAGGCGGGACCCAGTACTTC.

The chain combines TRBV19 with TRBJ1-2; the D gene is possibly TRBD1 (5 bases). The germline gives CDR1 LNHDA, CDR2 SQIVND (reference sequence). V was clipped by 3 bases and J by 4 bases, with 6 bases between them. The CDR3 is 12 amino acids. The CDR3 DNA follows: TGTGCCAGTAGTATGGGGACCTATGGCTACACCTTC. Translating gives CASSMGTYGYTF.

The chain uses TRBV9 and TRBJ2-5; the match to TRBD2 covers 7 bases. Germline-derived CDR1 and CDR2 are SGDLS and YYNGEE. CDR3 length: 16 amino acids. V gave up 4 bases and J gave up 2 bases; unmatched junction bases: 11. The CDR3: CASSPSPSGVQETQYF. In nucleotides, the CDR3 is TGTGCCAGCAGCCCGTCTCCCAGCGGGGTGCAAGAGACCCAGTACTTC.

The rearrangement uses TRBV28 and TRBJ1-5, with no clear D. This CDR3 contains 17 residues. The V gene lost 7 bases and the J gene lost 0 bases, with 19 bases spanning the gap. The germline gives CDR1 MDHEN, CDR2 SYDVKM. CDR3 loop: CASTGEADNYSNQPQHF. CDR3 sequence (DNA): TGTGCCAGCACCGGGGAGGCTGACAATTATAGCAATCAGCCCCAGCATTTT.